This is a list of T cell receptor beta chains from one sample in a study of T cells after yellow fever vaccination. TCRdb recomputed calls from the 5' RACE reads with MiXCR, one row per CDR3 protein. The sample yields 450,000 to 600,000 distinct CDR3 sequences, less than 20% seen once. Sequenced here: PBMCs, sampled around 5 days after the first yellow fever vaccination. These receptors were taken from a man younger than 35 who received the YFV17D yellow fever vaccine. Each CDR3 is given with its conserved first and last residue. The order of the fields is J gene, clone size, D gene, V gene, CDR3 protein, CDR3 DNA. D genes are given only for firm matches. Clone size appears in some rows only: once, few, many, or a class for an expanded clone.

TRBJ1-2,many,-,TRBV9,CASSVNDNYGYTF,TGTGCCAGCAGCGTAAATGATAACTATGGCTACACCTTC
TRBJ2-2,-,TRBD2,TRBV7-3,CASRSGGATGELFF,TGTGCCAGCAGGTCCGGGGGGGCCACCGGGGAGCTGTTTTTT
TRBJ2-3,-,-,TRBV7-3,CASSLLEGGADTQYF,TGTGCCAGCAGCTTACTTGAGGGCGGCGCAGATACGCAGTATTTT
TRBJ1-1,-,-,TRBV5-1,CASSFKGDTEAFF,TGCGCCAGCAGCTTTAAGGGGGACACTGAAGCTTTCTTT
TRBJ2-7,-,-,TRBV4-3,CASSQTSDRGEQYF,TGCGCCAGCAGCCAGACAAGTGACCGGGGCGAGCAGTACTTC
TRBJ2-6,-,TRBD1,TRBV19,CASSGQGAMYGANVLTF,TGTGCCAGTAGTGGACAGGGGGCTATGTATGGGGCCAACGTCCTGACTTTC
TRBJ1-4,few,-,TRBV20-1,CSARDPRNEKLFF,TGCAGTGCTAGAGATCCCCGCAATGAAAAACTGTTTTTT
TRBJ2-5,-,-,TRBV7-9,CASSLSEAGETQYF,TGTGCCAGCAGCTTGAGTGAGGCTGGGGAGACCCAGTACTTC
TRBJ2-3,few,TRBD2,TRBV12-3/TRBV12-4,CASSRIAGGANTQYF,TGTGCCAGCAGTCGGATAGCGGGGGGAGCGAATACGCAGTATTTT
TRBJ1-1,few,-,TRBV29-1,CSVHRDTNWGTEAFF,TGCAGCGTGCACCGGGACACCAACTGGGGCACTGAAGCTTTCTTT
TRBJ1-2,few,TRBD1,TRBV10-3,CAISKTGQENYGYTF,TGTGCCATCAGTAAGACCGGACAGGAGAACTATGGCTACACCTTC
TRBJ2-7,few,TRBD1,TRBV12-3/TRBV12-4,CASSLGSDRGRSEQYF,TGTGCCAGCAGTTTGGGGTCCGACAGGGGGAGATCCGAGCAGTACTTC
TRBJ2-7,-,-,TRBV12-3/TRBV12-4,CASSSQPFEQYF,TGTGCCAGCAGTTCCCAGCCCTTCGAGCAGTACTTC
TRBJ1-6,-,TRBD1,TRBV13,CASSLLRTGNSPLHF,TGTGCCAGCAGCTTACTAAGGACAGGCAATTCACCCCTCCACTTT
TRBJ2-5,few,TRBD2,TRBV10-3,CAISESGGGPGETQYF,TGTGCCATCAGTGAGTCTGGCGGGGGACCCGGAGAGACCCAGTACTTC
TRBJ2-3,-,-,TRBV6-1,CASSRGYGTDTQYF,TGTGCCAGCAGCAGGGGTTATGGCACAGATACGCAGTATTTT
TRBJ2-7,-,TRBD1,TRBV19,CASSTDRASGEQYF,TGTGCCAGTAGCACGGACAGGGCATCGGGCGAGCAGTACTTC
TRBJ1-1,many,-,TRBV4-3,CASSQDEYRVTEAFF,TGCGCCAGCAGCCAAGATGAATACAGGGTCACTGAAGCTTTCTTT
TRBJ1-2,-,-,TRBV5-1,CASSLWGDYGYTF,TGCGCCAGCAGCTTGTGGGGGGACTATGGCTACACCTTC
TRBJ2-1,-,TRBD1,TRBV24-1,CATSGGTGENAYNEQFF,TGTGCCACCAGTGGTGGGACAGGGGAGAACGCCTACAATGAGCAGTTCTTC
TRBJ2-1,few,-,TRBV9,CASSAFINEQFF,TGTGCCAGCAGCGCGTTCATCAATGAGCAGTTCTTC
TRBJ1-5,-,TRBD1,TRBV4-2,CASSQDQGAMDQPQHF,TGTGCCAGCAGCCAAGATCAGGGGGCCATGGATCAGCCCCAGCATTTT
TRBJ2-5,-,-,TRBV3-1,CASSQDGYGKTQYF,TGTGCCAGCAGCCAAGATGGGTATGGAAAGACCCAGTACTTC
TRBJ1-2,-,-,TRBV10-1,CASSDPLSGWDGYTF,TGCGCCAGCAGTGACCCCTTGTCAGGGTGGGATGGCTACACCTTC
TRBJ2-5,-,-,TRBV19,CASNQRIKETQYF,TGTGCCAGTAACCAGCGGATAAAAGAGACCCAGTACTTC
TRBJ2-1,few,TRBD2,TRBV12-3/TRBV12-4,CASSSGLAGGPSRNEQFF,TGTGCCAGCAGCTCTGGACTAGCGGGGGGGCCGTCTCGGAATGAGCAGTTCTTC
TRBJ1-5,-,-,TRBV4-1,CASSQEKAQGYQPQHF,TGCGCCAGCAGCCAAGAAAAGGCCCAAGGGTATCAGCCCCAGCATTTT
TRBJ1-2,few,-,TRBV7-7,CASSSLEGEGYTF,TGTGCCAGCAGCTCGCTAGAGGGGGAAGGCTACACCTTC
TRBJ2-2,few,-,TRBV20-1,CSARTGTSGPGELFF,TGCAGTGCTAGGACGGGGACAAGCGGACCCGGGGAGCTGTTTTTT
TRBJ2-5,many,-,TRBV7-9,CASSPKTRIQETQYF,TGTGCCAGCAGCCCTAAGACCCGGATTCAAGAGACCCAGTACTTC